This TCR beta chain is from a study of T cells after yellow fever vaccination. Background on the study: Libraries from low-cell-number fractions were prepared with the SMART-Seq v4 Ultra Low Input RNA kit.

V was trimmed by 3 bases and J by 2 bases, leaving 14 bases between them. Germline V gene sequence: CDR1 SEHNR, CDR2 FQNEAQ (reference sequence). CDR3 length: 16 residues. MiXCR, run by TCRdb on the 5' RACE reads, gives a single entry per CDR3 protein. The data hold hundreds of thousands of distinct CDR3 sequences, with around 12% observed a single time. Sequenced material: CD4+ T cells sorted from PBMCs, taken 15 days after the yellow fever booster vaccination. The chain has TRBV7-9 and TRBJ2-1; TRBD1 might be the D (5 bases). This clonotype was obtained from a man aged 18-30 years who received the YFV17D yellow fever vaccine. The CDR3, as DNA: TGTGCCAGCAGCTTTTCCAGGACAAGGGCCTACAATGAGCAGTTCTTC. Protein: CASSFSRTRAYNEQFF. Full variable domain (rest looked up from reference TRBV7-9 and TRBJ2-1): DTGVSQNPRHKITKRGQNVTFRCDPISEHNRLYWYRQTLGQGPEFLTYFQNEAQLEKSRLLSDRFSAERPKGSFSTLEIQRTEQGDSAMYLCASSFSRTRAYNEQFFGPGTRLTVL.